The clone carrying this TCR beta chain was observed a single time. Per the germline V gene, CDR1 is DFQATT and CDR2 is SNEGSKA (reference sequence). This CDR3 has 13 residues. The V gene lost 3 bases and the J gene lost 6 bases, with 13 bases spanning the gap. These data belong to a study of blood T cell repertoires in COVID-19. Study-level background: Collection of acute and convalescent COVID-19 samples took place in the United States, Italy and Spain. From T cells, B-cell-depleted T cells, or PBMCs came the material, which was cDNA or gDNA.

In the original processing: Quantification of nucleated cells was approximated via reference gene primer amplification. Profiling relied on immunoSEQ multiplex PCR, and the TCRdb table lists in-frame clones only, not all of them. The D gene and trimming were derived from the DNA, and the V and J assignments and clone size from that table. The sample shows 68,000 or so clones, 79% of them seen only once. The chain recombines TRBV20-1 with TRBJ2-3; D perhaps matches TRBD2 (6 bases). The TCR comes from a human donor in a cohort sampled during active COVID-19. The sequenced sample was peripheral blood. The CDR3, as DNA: TGCAGTGCTAGTATAGGGAGGAAGGATACGCAGTATTTT. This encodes CSASIGRKDTQYF.